Below, 22 T cell receptor beta chains from the same sample are listed, as sequenced in a study of CD8+ T cells in alopecia areata. It was cDNA, reverse transcribed from extracted RNA, that served as the sequencing template. The repertoire was sequenced with immunoSEQ multiplex PCR; TCRdb's copy has only in-frame clones and lacks some. The sample holds some 130,000 clones, roughly 50% seen once. Indicated treatment: oral pan-JAK inhibitor, 5-10 mg twice daily. The source material was CD8+ T cells sorted from blood, sampled at week 4, from a patient treated with tofacitinib. These receptors were collected from a human donor with alopecia areata.

J is TRBJ1-1 and V is TRBV30; the D gene is possibly TRBD1 (5 bases). The CDR3 runs 15 residues. V lost 4 bases, J lost 7 bases, and 22 bases lay in between. Germline CDR1 reads GTSNPN; CDR2 reads SVGIG (reference sequence). CDR3 DNA: TGTGCCTGGACCCCTCTCGGGGGTGGAGAGGGTGAAGCTTTCTTT. Amino acids: CAWTPLGGGEGEAFF.

The rearrangement joins TRBV6-5 to TRBJ1-6; TRBD1 aligns across 7 bases. V shed 5 bases, J shed 10 bases, and the junction held 8 bases outside the gene matches. Germline CDR1 reads MNHEY; CDR2 reads SVGAGI. This CDR3 is 14 amino acids long. CDR3 loop: CASSPQGVGSPLHF. The CDR3 nucleotides read TGTGCCAGCAGTCCCCAGGGGGTGGGATCACCCCTCCACTTT.

In this sample, this clone turned up a few times. Here the CDR3 DNA reads TGTGCCACCAGCAGTATCCCCGGGACAGCCACCGGGGAGCTGTTTTTT. Encoded protein: CATSSIPGTATGELFF. The chain recombines TRBV15 with TRBJ2-2; 7 bases are shared with TRBD1. The CDR3 loop spans 16 amino acids. The junction had 8 bases not matched to a gene; V was cut back by 3 bases and J by 4 bases. CDR1 is LNHNV, CDR2 YYDKDF, per germline (reference sequence).

This clone was seen more than once but under ten times. V gene TRBV7-9 combines with J gene TRBJ2-1; D uncertain. From germline, CDR1 is SEHNR and CDR2 FQNEAQ (reference sequence). The CDR3 is 12 amino acids. Trimming stripped 7 bases from V and 7 bases from J, with 11 bases between. The CDR3 DNA follows: TGTGCCAGCAACCTTCAGAGAAATGAGCAGTTCTTC. This sequence encodes CASNLQRNEQFF.

CDR3 sequence reads: CAQRTGKDPLIAFF. The CDR3 DNA sequence: TGTGCCCAACGGACAGGGAAGGACCCGCTGATAGCTTTCTTT. This rearrangement joins TRBV30 to TRBJ1-1, with TRBD1 matching over 8 bases. Trimming took 8 bases from V and 10 from J; bases not matched to a gene: 18. This CDR3 is built from 14 residues. Germline assignment: CDR1 GTSNPN and CDR2 SVGIG (reference sequence).

The chain joins TRBV9 to TRBJ2-5, with 12 bases aligning to TRBD2. The CDR3 spans 16 residues. J lost 5 bases, V lost 0 bases, and 5 bases had no gene match. CDR1 is SGDLS, CDR2 YYNGEE, per germline. DNA of the CDR3: TGTGCCAGCAGCGTAGCCCTAGCGGGGGGGCGTGAGACCCAGTACTTC. It yields the protein CASSVALAGGRETQYF.

This clone turned up a few times. The chain has TRBV5-6 and TRBJ2-7; tentatively, D is TRBD1 (5 bases). There are 12 residues in the CDR3. Per the germline V gene, CDR1 is SGHDT and CDR2 is YYEEEE. The germline V and J ends were trimmed by 0 bases and 6 bases, with 7 bases remaining between them. The CDR3, as DNA: TGTGCCAGCAGCTTGGATGGGGCCGAGCAGTACTTC. It translates to CASSLDGAEQYF.

This clone was recorded once. This rearrangement joins TRBV9 to TRBJ2-7, with a weak D call TRBD2 (6 bases). Per germline, CDR1 SGDLS and CDR2 YYNGEE. The CDR3 covers 15 residues. Trimming took 0 bases from V and 0 from J, leaving 10 bases between them. This CDR3 reads CASSVGEDNSYEQYF. The CDR3 region has the DNA TGTGCCAGCAGCGTAGGGGAGGACAACTCCTACGAGCAGTACTTC.

This chain uses TRBV4-1 with TRBJ2-7; D is ambiguous. Trimming left V 3 bases short and J 3 bases short, with 18 bases between. Germline V gene lookup returns CDR1 MGHRA and CDR2 YSYEKL. The CDR3 runs 16 residues. CDR3 sequence reads: CASSHEWSPAVYEQYF. CDR3 DNA: TGCGCCAGCAGCCACGAGTGGTCCCCCGCGGTCTACGAGCAGTACTTC.

The chain is built from TRBV13 and TRBJ1-1, with D uncertain. This CDR3 has 14 residues. With 5 bases removed from V and 1 base from J, the gap between germline ends came to 11 bases. Germline V gene data show CDR1 as PRHDT and CDR2 as FYEKMQ (reference sequence). In nucleotides, the CDR3 is TGTGCCAGCAGCCTCCCAAGGGAGAACACTGAAGCTTTCTTT. Protein: CASSLPRENTEAFF.

The chain is built from TRBV5-1 and TRBJ1-1; D call uncertain. The V and J ends lost 3 bases and 5 bases respectively, with 23 bases between them. The CDR3 runs to 17 residues. The germline CDR1 and CDR2 sequences are SGHRS and YFSETQ. CDR3 loop: CASSSPSPAGVGTEAFF. The CDR3 DNA is TGCGCCAGCAGCTCGCCCAGTCCCGCGGGAGTCGGGACTGAAGCTTTCTTT.

V and J are TRBV2 and TRBJ2-1; TRBD2 matches 8 bases. The CDR3 is made up of 17 amino acids. In germline, CDR1 is SNHLY, CDR2 FYNNEI. Trimming removed 1 base from V and 0 bases from J; junction bases left unmatched: 5. CDR3 region: CASSEVPGGLSYNEQFF. The CDR3 region has the DNA TGTGCCAGCAGTGAAGTTCCGGGGGGGCTCTCCTACAATGAGCAGTTCTTC.

This chain connects TRBV5-6 to TRBJ1-5; D is possibly TRBD1 (5 bases). CDR1 and CDR2 (germline): SGHDT, YYEEEE. Deletions cut 3 bases from V and 6 bases from J, with 10 bases between. The CDR3 is made up of 13 amino acids. The DNA for the CDR3 is TGTGCCAGCAGCTGGTCTGGGGGTCAGCCCCAGCATTTT. It specifies CASSWSGGQPQHF.

This clone has just a few counts. This sequence joins TRBV7-9 and TRBJ2-3; 13 bases are shared with TRBD2. The CDR3 covers 16 residues. Per germline, CDR1 SEHNR and CDR2 FQNEAQ (reference sequence). After removal of 4 bases from V and 5 bases from J, the junction contained 6 bases not matched to a gene. The CDR3 DNA sequence: TGTGCCAGCAGCTCGGGGACTAGCGGGGAGCAAGATACGCAGTATTTT. Translated, it gives CASSSGTSGEQDTQYF. The whole variable domain, remainder taken from reference TRBV7-9 and TRBJ2-3, is DTGVSQNPRHKITKRGQNVTFRCDPISEHNRLYWYRQTLGQGPEFLTYFQNEAQLEKSRLLSDRFSAERPKGSFSTLEIQRTEQGDSAMYLCASSSGTSGEQDTQYFGPGTRLTVL.

This clone has more than one count but fewer than ten. The gene calls are TRBV25-1 and TRBJ1-2, with a weak D call TRBD1 (5 bases). V was shortened by 3 bases and J by 8 bases, with 7 bases between the two germline ends. Germline V gene data show CDR1 as MGHDK and CDR2 as SYGVNS. This CDR3 comprises 11 residues. As DNA, the CDR3 is TGTGCCAGCAGTGAGGGGGAGGGCTACACCTTC. Translated, it gives CASSEGEGYTF.

The chain joins TRBV4-2 to TRBJ2-3; 10 bases align to TRBD2. CDR3 length: 17 residues. The J segment lost 3 bases and the V segment lost 0 bases, leaving 6 bases of the junction unmatched. CDR1 is LGHNA, CDR2 YNFKEQ, per germline. CDR3 protein: CASSQDELAGETDTQYF. CDR3 DNA sequence: TGTGCCAGCAGCCAAGATGAGCTAGCGGGGGAGACAGATACGCAGTATTTT.

The rearrangement joins TRBV29-1 to TRBJ2-7; 7 nucleotides align to TRBD1. The CDR3 covers 13 residues. In germline, CDR1 is SQVTM, CDR2 ANQGSEA. The ends lost 4 bases at V and 3 bases at J; junction bases unmatched: 6. The CDR3 sequence is CSVATGAIYEQYF. CDR3 coding DNA: TGCAGCGTTGCCACAGGGGCGATCTACGAGCAGTACTTC.

As DNA, the CDR3 is TGTGCCTGGGACGTGTACTCTGGAAACACCATATATTTT. Residues: CAWDVYSGNTIYF. The chain recombines TRBV30 with TRBJ1-3; D gene ambiguous. V dropped 5 bases and J dropped 0 bases, with 8 bases sitting between them. Germline V gives CDR1 GTSNPN, CDR2 SVGIG (reference sequence). This CDR3 has 13 residues.

This clone was observed a handful of times. V and J are TRBV4-1 and TRBJ1-2, with D possibly TRBD1 on 5 matching bases. Germline CDR1 is MGHRA and CDR2 is YSYEKL. Trimming stripped 0 bases from V and 8 bases from J, with 16 bases between. This CDR3 contains 15 residues. The chain's CDR3 is CASSQDLEGLGGYTF. The CDR3 DNA follows: TGCGCCAGCAGCCAAGATCTGGAGGGGCTCGGCGGCTACACCTTC.

This clone was seen a handful of times. The chain combines TRBV7-9 with TRBJ1-1; maybe TRBD1 (5 bases). V gave up 6 bases and J gave up 4 bases, with 18 bases separating them. This CDR3 is 15 amino acids long. CDR1 and CDR2 (germline): SEHNR, FQNEAQ (reference sequence). The CDR3 bases are TGTGCCAGCAGTCCCCAGCGGGGGGAATTCACTGAAGCTTTCTTT. It yields the protein CASSPQRGEFTEAFF.

This clone has only a few counts. This chain links TRBV5-6 with TRBJ2-6; D gene ambiguous. V was cut by 0 bases and J by 1 base, with 11 bases left in between. CDR3 length: 17 residues. Per the germline V gene, CDR1 is SGHDT and CDR2 is YYEEEE. DNA of the CDR3: TGTGCCAGCAGCTTGGTGGCAGCCATTTCTGGGGCCAACGTCCTGACTTTC. Residues: CASSLVAAISGANVLTF.

The rearrangement joins TRBV29-1 to TRBJ1-4; D perhaps matches TRBD1 (5 bases). V gave up 7 bases and J gave up 6 bases, with 21 bases separating them. The germline V gene has CDR1 SQVTM and CDR2 ANQGSEA. CDR3 length: 15 amino acids. The CDR3 region has the DNA TGCAGCGCTAACCGATGGGGGGAAGGAGATGAAAAACTGTTTTTT. This codes for CSANRWGEGDEKLFF. The full variable domain, completed using reference TRBV29-1 and TRBJ1-4, is SAVISQKPSRDICQRGTSLTIQCQVDSQVTMMFWYRQQPGQSLTLIATANQGSEATYESGFVIDKFPISRPNLTFSTLTVSNMSPEDSSIYLCSANRWGEGDEKLFFGSGTQLSVL.